This record covers a single T cell receptor (beta chain). CDR3 length: 15 residues. The data stem from a study of blood T cell repertoires in COVID-19. The assay was immunoSEQ multiplex PCR, and TCRdb's table has in-frame clones only and misses some. The repertoire holds roughly 400,000 clones, with about 88% as singletons. This TCR derives from a young woman who had been exposed to COVID-19. The gene calls are TRBV12-2 and TRBJ1-5; TRBD1, the D gene given by the table, was not confirmed from the DNA. TRBV12-2 corresponds to a pseudogene. Sequencing was carried out using PBMCs or T cells enriched from blood (not recorded which). The CDR3 sequence is CASRPGTGGFQPQHF. CDR3 in DNA: TGTGCAAGTCGCCCTGGGACAGGGGGCTTTCAGCCCCAGCATTTT.